The sequence of this T cell receptor beta chain was determined in a study of CD8+CD57+ T cells in acquired aplastic anemia (dated by TCRdb to 2016 to 2018). In terms of the full investigation: A mean of approximately 2.9 ug of DNA, ranging from roughly 0.19 to 30 ug, was extracted from sorted CD4+ and CD8+ cells. CD8+CD57+ expansion was defined as a frequency above the mean frequency observed in healthy subjects. The study at large found these results: Around 30 CD8+ CDR3 sequences were shared between patients and controls but appeared highly expressed in patients and within their immunodominant clones. No significant difference in CD8+ Simpson's diversity was found between patients and healthy controls (P=0.060).

About this clonotype: No antigen is known for it. Base qualities were left out, and no much larger clone turns up one base away.

Counted from cysteine to phenylalanine, this CDR3 has 16 amino acids. The kept DNA is CDR3 alone, 48 bases in frame from the first base. The junction shows trimming of 1 base on V and 2 bases on J, plus 13 bases between the germline ends. The CDR1 and CDR2 encoded by the germline V gene are SGHRS and YFSETQ. Profiling of TCR beta VDJ combinations and CDR3 sequences used genomic DNA as the template. An Illumina HiSeq 2000 was the platform used for TCR repertoire sequencing. In the original analysis: Repertoires were assessed using TRBV/TRBJ rearrangement plots, CDR3 size and DJ length profiles, and Simpson's diversity index. The most abundant DNA sequence in the deep sequencing data was taken as the immunodominant clone. CDR3 amino acid sequences were screened for sharing across subjects and were compared with published repertoires and the VDJdb database. In-frame beta chains were kept once TCRdb had trimmed the public reads at Q25 with fastp and called clones with MiXCR. Identical CDR3 protein sequences are pooled into one entry, listed with their most common genes and DNA. TCRdb's processing, not the study's, gives the V and J calls here. Within this sample are just over 200,000 distinct CDR3 sequences, with about 60% of them counted one time only. The ten most abundant clones make up 58% of the sample.

Patients chosen for sequencing had shown expansion of CD8+CD57+ cells by flow cytometry. All patients had severe acquired aplastic anemia diagnosed by International Study of Aplastic Anemia and Agranulocytosis and Camitta criteria. Patients had received no therapy at the time of blood sampling. The study deep-sequenced TCR repertoires of sorted CD4+ and CD8+ blood T cells from severe aplastic anemia patients and healthy subjects. Patients were enrolled in the USA under clinicaltrials.gov protocols 00001620, 01623167, 00001397, 00071045, 00081523 and 00961064. Ficoll-Paque density gradient centrifugation was used to isolate peripheral blood mononuclear cells. CD4+ and CD8+ T cells were sorted by FACS or magnetic beads before DNA extraction.

The origin of this receptor is a human donor with aplastic anemia. The chain is encoded by TRBV5-1 joined to TRBJ2-1; TRBD2 is possibly the D segment (6 matching bases). The sample taken for sequencing was sorted CD4+, CD8+, or CD8+CD57+ T cells (not recorded which) from PBMCs. The DNA sequence follows: TGCGCCAGCAGCTTGCTGATCGGGGGTACCTACAATGAGCAGTTCTTC. This sequence encodes CASSLLIGGTYNEQFF.